Listed below are T cell receptor beta chains from one sample, sequenced in a study of blood T cells in healthy people across ages. TCRdb re-analysed the 5' RACE reads in MiXCR, keeping a single row per CDR3 protein. Here the sample spans around 580,000 distinct CDR3 sequences, 47% being singletons. The sequenced sample was blood. The receptors originated from an elderly man in good health. Each CDR3 is given with its conserved first and last residue.

v_gene: TRBV27; CDR3aa: CASSPSPAGAISPLHF
v_gene: TRBV20-1; CDR3aa: CSATEETQYF
v_gene: TRBV6-2/TRBV6-3; CDR3aa: CASSQPTGTYEQYF
v_gene: TRBV6-6; CDR3aa: CASSYREGLNYGYTF
v_gene: TRBV20-1; CDR3aa: CSARVTSGGPLSETQYF
v_gene: TRBV27; CDR3aa: CASSLYSGPYNSPLHF
v_gene: TRBV20-1; CDR3aa: CSASTGRYNEQFF
v_gene: TRBV6-5; CDR3aa: CASSYSGGPGNTGELFF
v_gene: TRBV12-3/TRBV12-4; CDR3aa: CASRREVSTNEKLFF
v_gene: TRBV3-1; CDR3aa: CASSRAGGGNTEAFF
v_gene: TRBV5-8; CDR3aa: CASSSSGSRGEQFF
v_gene: TRBV7-2; CDR3aa: CASSFPEGNTIYF
v_gene: TRBV12-3/TRBV12-4; CDR3aa: CASSYRGSGYTF
v_gene: TRBV7-9; CDR3aa: CASSRIDEQFF
v_gene: TRBV5-1; CDR3aa: CASRADGTSGNTIYF
v_gene: TRBV7-9; CDR3aa: CASNFEGGGYEQYF
v_gene: TRBV7-9; CDR3aa: CASSLSVYEQYF
v_gene: TRBV7-6; CDR3aa: CASSLALTESEQFF
v_gene: TRBV29-1; CDR3aa: CSLNQAGGPRNEQFF
v_gene: TRBV7-3; CDR3aa: CASSLSGQMNTEAFF
v_gene: TRBV11-1; CDR3aa: CASSLIQGGGEQYF
v_gene: TRBV6-5; CDR3aa: CASTSDRGYEQYF
v_gene: TRBV27; CDR3aa: CASTPTGEGGEQYF
v_gene: TRBV28; CDR3aa: CASSLRSYREGEQFF
v_gene: TRBV5-1; CDR3aa: CASSPTQETQYF
v_gene: TRBV5-1; CDR3aa: CASSLARAGGGYGYTF
v_gene: TRBV7-9; CDR3aa: CASSLGDGLVDTQYF
v_gene: TRBV28; CDR3aa: CASSLGGQVTYEQYF
v_gene: TRBV6-1; CDR3aa: CASREKEKLFF
v_gene: TRBV7-2; CDR3aa: CASSSTHQGTDTQYF
v_gene: TRBV7-2; CDR3aa: CASSFITSPTTQYF
v_gene: TRBV20-1; CDR3aa: CSARVQINTEAFF
v_gene: TRBV15; CDR3aa: CATSRDGRGRPQHF
v_gene: TRBV4-1; CDR3aa: CASSRGEGLDGEQFF
v_gene: TRBV10-3; CDR3aa: CAISDPPGYEQYF
v_gene: TRBV28; CDR3aa: CATRHRLGYTF
v_gene: TRBV7-9; CDR3aa: CASSLWRGGGKTYNEQYF
v_gene: TRBV20-1; CDR3aa: CSAPTGGAGDTQYF
v_gene: TRBV20-1; CDR3aa: CSAVSGLQETQYF
v_gene: TRBV12-3/TRBV12-4; CDR3aa: CASSLVQGRPYNSPLHF
v_gene: TRBV29-1; CDR3aa: CSVEEGTGSDGEQYF
v_gene: TRBV21-1; CDR3aa: CASSMEGGQLDNEQFF
v_gene: TRBV6-6; CDR3aa: CASSYSIGPNTEAFF
v_gene: TRBV27; CDR3aa: CASSLGTRGETQYF
v_gene: TRBV11-3; CDR3aa: CASSLDTHEQYF
v_gene: TRBV29-1; CDR3aa: CSVVGAVNTEAFF
v_gene: TRBV20-1; CDR3aa: CSSQGRSSTDTQYF
v_gene: TRBV6-6; CDR3aa: CASSYAPTGGAFF
v_gene: TRBV7-2; CDR3aa: CASSLDPGGWGYEQYF
v_gene: TRBV9; CDR3aa: CASSVGLGSSYEQYF
v_gene: TRBV20-1; CDR3aa: CSASRQSSTDTQYF
v_gene: TRBV6-5; CDR3aa: CASSQSQGAYNEQFF
v_gene: TRBV30; CDR3aa: CAWTIGVTGGGEQYF
v_gene: TRBV9; CDR3aa: CASSARGDSTFYEQYF
v_gene: TRBV11-2; CDR3aa: CASSSGVAAAYEQYF
v_gene: TRBV29-1; CDR3aa: CSVRRTGGDEQYF
v_gene: TRBV20-1; CDR3aa: CSAREARGLAGVNEQFF
v_gene: TRBV7-9; CDR3aa: CASNKDGNGAPQETQYF